The rows below give T cell receptor beta chains drawn from one sample of a study of OX40 agonist ivuxolimab in advanced cancers. Produced via immunoSEQ multiplex PCR; TCRdb's table is partial and in-frame only. The repertoire holds around 9,700 clones, with more than 60% as singletons. The input for sequencing was CD4+ or CD8+ T cells sorted from blood, taken in a trial of the OX40 agonist ivuxolimab. Receptors originate from an adult with an advanced solid tumor such as melanoma, head and neck, liver or kidney cancer. CDR3s include the opening cysteine and the closing phenylalanine or tryptophan. D genes are given only for firm matches. Clone sizes are given selectively: once, few, many, or a class where the clone is expanded.

CDR3 DNA: TGTGCCAGCAGTGAAAGAGACAGACCTACCGAGCAGTACTTC
CDR3 protein: CASSERDRPTEQYF
V gene: TRBV6-1
clone size: -
J gene: TRBJ2-7
D gene: -

CDR3 DNA: TGTGCCAGCAGCGCCGCGTCGGCGGGAGAGTACAATGAGCAGTTCTTC
CDR3 protein: CASSAASAGEYNEQFF
V gene: TRBV7-2
clone size: -
J gene: TRBJ2-1
D gene: TRBD2

CDR3 DNA: TGTGCCAGCAGCTTAGAGAACACCATATATTTT
CDR3 protein: CASSLENTIYF
V gene: TRBV7-4
clone size: -
J gene: TRBJ1-3
D gene: -

CDR3 DNA: TGTGCCACCAGCAGAGTTCTCCCGGGACTAGCGGGGAATGAGCAGTTCTTC
CDR3 protein: CATSRVLPGLAGNEQFF
V gene: TRBV15
clone size: -
J gene: TRBJ2-1
D gene: TRBD2

CDR3 DNA: TGTGCCATCAGTGAGTCGGGGACCGGGGAGCTGTTTTTT
CDR3 protein: CAISESGTGELFF
V gene: TRBV10-3
clone size: -
J gene: TRBJ2-2
D gene: -

CDR3 DNA: TGTGCCAGCAGCGTACCCTTAACAGGGGGCGGGAGCTTAGGGACCGGGGAGCTGTTTTTT
CDR3 protein: CASSVPLTGGGSLGTGELFF
V gene: TRBV9
clone size: -
J gene: TRBJ2-2
D gene: TRBD1

CDR3 DNA: TGCGCCAGCAGCCATCACGGGACAGGTGGTTACGAGCAGTACTTC
CDR3 protein: CASSHHGTGGYEQYF
V gene: TRBV4-3
clone size: once
J gene: TRBJ2-7
D gene: TRBD1

CDR3 DNA: TGTGCCAGCAGTGAAGGTCTGAACTCTGGAAACACCATATATTTT
CDR3 protein: CASSEGLNSGNTIYF
V gene: TRBV6-1
clone size: many
J gene: TRBJ1-3
D gene: -

CDR3 DNA: TGTGCCAGCAGCTCGCGGACAGGGGTGAGAGAAAAACTGTTTTTT
CDR3 protein: CASSSRTGVREKLFF
V gene: TRBV5-6
clone size: -
J gene: TRBJ1-4
D gene: TRBD1

CDR3 DNA: TGTGCCAGCAGCCCCGGACAGGCTTCCTACGAGCAGTACTTC
CDR3 protein: CASSPGQASYEQYF
V gene: TRBV2
clone size: -
J gene: TRBJ2-7
D gene: TRBD1

CDR3 DNA: TGTGCCAGCAGCTCTCCCACTAGCGGGAGAAGCATCTACGAGCAGTACTTC
CDR3 protein: CASSSPTSGRSIYEQYF
V gene: TRBV5-6
clone size: few
J gene: TRBJ2-7
D gene: TRBD2

CDR3 DNA: TGCGCCAGCCTACAGGGGCCGAACACTGAAGCTTTCTTT
CDR3 protein: CASLQGPNTEAFF
V gene: TRBV5-1
clone size: -
J gene: TRBJ1-1
D gene: TRBD1

CDR3 DNA: TGTGCCAGCAGACGAGAACAAGGGAGCTCCTACGAGCAGTACTTC
CDR3 protein: CASRREQGSSYEQYF
V gene: TRBV28
clone size: -
J gene: TRBJ2-7
D gene: -

CDR3 DNA: TGCAGCGTTGAAGATCGGGACAGGGGCTCCTACGAGCAGTACTTC
CDR3 protein: CSVEDRDRGSYEQYF
V gene: TRBV29-1
clone size: -
J gene: TRBJ2-7
D gene: TRBD1

CDR3 DNA: TGTGCCAGTAGTCCACGGACTTACTACGAGCAGTACTTC
CDR3 protein: CASSPRTYYEQYF
V gene: TRBV19
clone size: -
J gene: TRBJ2-7
D gene: -

CDR3 DNA: TGTGCCAGCAGCCTGGGGGGGGCCAGGGATGAGCAGTTCTTC
CDR3 protein: CASSLGGARDEQFF
V gene: TRBV7-7
clone size: -
J gene: TRBJ2-1
D gene: -

CDR3 DNA: TGTGCCGCCGGGAAGGGCATCGGTGAAGCTTTCTTT
CDR3 protein: CAAGKGIGEAFF
V gene: TRBV6-5
clone size: few
J gene: TRBJ1-1
D gene: -

CDR3 DNA: TGTGCCAGTGTCATCTCTTTGCCAGGGGGACAAGAGACCCAGTACTTC
CDR3 protein: CASVISLPGGQETQYF
V gene: TRBV6-6
clone size: -
J gene: TRBJ2-5
D gene: TRBD1

CDR3 DNA: TGCGCCAGCAGCCAAGACTGGAGAAGCACAGATACGCAGTATTTT
CDR3 protein: CASSQDWRSTDTQYF
V gene: TRBV4-3
clone size: -
J gene: TRBJ2-3
D gene: -

CDR3 DNA: TGTGCCAGCAGCTCATCTTCCGGGACAGGGTACGAGCAGTACTTC
CDR3 protein: CASSSSSGTGYEQYF
V gene: TRBV6-5
clone size: -
J gene: TRBJ2-7
D gene: TRBD1

CDR3 DNA: TGTGCCATCAGTGACCGGGGGCGGGACACTGAAGCTTTCTTT
CDR3 protein: CAISDRGRDTEAFF
V gene: TRBV10-3
clone size: few
J gene: TRBJ1-1
D gene: -

CDR3 DNA: TGTGCCAGCAGCTTAGACAGGGGCCTCATAGCCAAAAACATTCAGTACTTC
CDR3 protein: CASSLDRGLIAKNIQYF
V gene: TRBV11-1
clone size: once
J gene: TRBJ2-4
D gene: TRBD1

CDR3 DNA: TGTGCCAGCAGTTTCGGGACTAGCGGAAACAATGAGCAGTTCTTC
CDR3 protein: CASSFGTSGNNEQFF
V gene: TRBV6-8
clone size: -
J gene: TRBJ2-1
D gene: TRBD2

CDR3 DNA: TGTGCCAGCAGCTTAGGGGGACTAGAAGCTTTCTTT
CDR3 protein: CASSLGGLEAFF
V gene: TRBV11-2
clone size: -
J gene: TRBJ1-1
D gene: -

CDR3 DNA: TGCGCCAGCAGCTTGACCGGGACAGGGAACACTGAAGCTTTCTTT
CDR3 protein: CASSLTGTGNTEAFF
V gene: TRBV5-1
clone size: -
J gene: TRBJ1-1
D gene: TRBD1

CDR3 DNA: TGCGCCAGCAGCCTAGAACAGAGGGACCAATTAATCACCGGGGAGCTGTTTTTT
CDR3 protein: CASSLEQRDQLITGELFF
V gene: TRBV4-1
clone size: -
J gene: TRBJ2-2
D gene: -

CDR3 DNA: TGTGCCAGCAGCCAAGAAGGATTGGGGACCTATGGCTACACCTTC
CDR3 protein: CASSQEGLGTYGYTF
V gene: TRBV14
clone size: large
J gene: TRBJ1-2
D gene: -

CDR3 DNA: TGTGCCAGCAGTCCAGGGGGTGGCACTGAAGCTTTCTTT
CDR3 protein: CASSPGGGTEAFF
V gene: TRBV11-3
clone size: -
J gene: TRBJ1-1
D gene: TRBD1

CDR3 DNA: TGCGCCAGCAGCCAAGATCCCGGCGCCGGGCCTCACAATGAGCAGTTCTTC
CDR3 protein: CASSQDPGAGPHNEQFF
V gene: TRBV4-1
clone size: -
J gene: TRBJ2-1
D gene: -

CDR3 DNA: TGTGCCAGCAGCGTAGATTCCTACAATGAGCAGTTCTTC
CDR3 protein: CASSVDSYNEQFF
V gene: TRBV9
clone size: few
J gene: TRBJ2-1
D gene: -

CDR3 DNA: TGTGCCAGCAGACAGGGGGTCACCTACGAGCAGTACTTC
CDR3 protein: CASRQGVTYEQYF
V gene: TRBV27
clone size: -
J gene: TRBJ2-7
D gene: TRBD1

CDR3 DNA: TGTGCCAGCAGCTTAGCATCCCAGGGACACCTGCTAAACACCATATATTTT
CDR3 protein: CASSLASQGHLLNTIYF
V gene: TRBV7-6
clone size: -
J gene: TRBJ1-3
D gene: -

CDR3 DNA: TGCAGCGTTGAAATGAACACTGAAGCTTTCTTT
CDR3 protein: CSVEMNTEAFF
V gene: TRBV29-1
clone size: -
J gene: TRBJ1-1
D gene: -

CDR3 DNA: TGTGCCTGGAGCTACGAGGCTGAAGCTTTCTTT
CDR3 protein: CAWSYEAEAFF
V gene: TRBV30
clone size: -
J gene: TRBJ1-1
D gene: -

CDR3 DNA: TGTGCCAGCACTCTATCCTACGAGCAGTACTTC
CDR3 protein: CASTLSYEQYF
V gene: TRBV6-5
clone size: -
J gene: TRBJ2-7
D gene: -

CDR3 DNA: TGTGCCAGTACACCAGGCTCCTACAATGAGCAGTTCTTC
CDR3 protein: CASTPGSYNEQFF
V gene: TRBV19
clone size: -
J gene: TRBJ2-1
D gene: -

CDR3 DNA: TGCAGCGGAAACAGGGGGTCTACAGATACGCAGTATTTT
CDR3 protein: CSGNRGSTDTQYF
V gene: TRBV29-1
clone size: -
J gene: TRBJ2-3
D gene: TRBD1

CDR3 DNA: TGCGCCAGCAGCTTGGTGCCCCGACGGACGGACCACTATTCACCCCTCCACTTT
CDR3 protein: CASSLVPRRTDHYSPLHF
V gene: TRBV5-1
clone size: -
J gene: TRBJ1-6
D gene: -

CDR3 DNA: TGTGCCAGCAGCTCCACTAGGGCTCAAGAGACCCAGTACTTC
CDR3 protein: CASSSTRAQETQYF
V gene: TRBV11-2
clone size: -
J gene: TRBJ2-5
D gene: -

CDR3 DNA: TGTGCCAGCAGCCCCCCTCGGGGACTAGCGGTTTATTTT
CDR3 protein: CASSPPRGLAVYF
V gene: TRBV9
clone size: -
J gene: TRBJ2-3
D gene: TRBD2

CDR3 DNA: TGTGCCGGGGGACAGGGAATCCACGAGCAGTACTTC
CDR3 protein: CAGGQGIHEQYF
V gene: TRBV30
clone size: -
J gene: TRBJ2-7
D gene: TRBD1